This TCR beta chain was recovered during a study of T cells in Graves' hyperthyroidism and ophthalmopathy. This clonotype was recorded many times. Template material for amplifying TCR beta CDR3 regions consisted of RNA transcripts. First-round RT-PCR targeting the TCR CDR3 was performed with the HTBI primer set. TCRdb ran MiXCR on the multiplex PCR reads and lists one entry per CDR3 protein. The sample lists fewer than 250,000 distinct CDR3 sequences; less than 20% were seen once. There are 14 residues in the CDR3. Trimming left V 5 bases short and J 1 base short, with 12 bases between. This clonotype originated in a woman under 30 with Graves' ophthalmopathy. The chain employs TRBV12-3 or TRBV12-4 and TRBJ2-7, with a weak D call TRBD1 (6 bases). Specimen: blood. Written as DNA, the CDR3 is TGTGCCAGCAGTCCGTTGGACAGATCCTACGAGCAGTACTTC. Its translation is CASSPLDRSYEQYF.